The rows below give T cell receptor beta chains drawn from one sample of a study of human T cells and chemical hapten exposure. TCRdb redid the calling of the RACE reads with MiXCR, one entry per CDR3 protein. In the table there are about 84,000 distinct CDR3 sequences, 8.5% to 12% of which are singletons. This sample comprised whole blood, obtained in connection with sensitization to the hapten diphenylcyclopropenone (DPC). These receptors came from a woman in her fifties or sixties with alopecia areata. Some clones in this sample may be carry-over from other donors' samples. The CDR3 runs from the conserved cysteine through the conserved F or W. Each record gives: V gene, clone size, J gene, D gene, CDR3 protein, CDR3 DNA. D genes are given only for firm matches. Only some rows state a clone size, as once, few, many or a class for expanded clones.

V: TRBV6-5; size: few; J: TRBJ2-1; D: TRBD2; CDR3: CASSPIAGVDNEQFF; DNA: TGTGCCAGTAGTCCGATAGCGGGAGTGGATAATGAGCAGTTCTTC
V: TRBV6-2/TRBV6-3; size: .; J: TRBJ2-3; D: .; CDR3: CASSYRRDTQYF; DNA: TGTGCCAGCAGTTACCGGAGAGATACGCAGTATTTT
V: TRBV12-5; size: few; J: TRBJ1-1; D: .; CDR3: CASGVNGDTEAFF; DNA: TGTGCTAGTGGTGTGAATGGGGACACTGAAGCTTTCTTT
V: TRBV28; size: .; J: TRBJ2-7; D: TRBD1; CDR3: CASSQDRGGSYEQYF; DNA: TGTGCCAGCAGTCAAGACAGGGGTGGCTCCTACGAGCAGTACTTC
V: TRBV20-1; size: many; J: TRBJ2-5; D: .; CDR3: CSASAGKGGETQYF; DNA: TGCAGTGCTAGTGCAGGGAAGGGAGGAGAGACCCAGTACTTC
V: TRBV2; size: many; J: TRBJ2-2; D: TRBD1; CDR3: CARGTGNTGELFF; DNA: TGTGCCAGGGGGACAGGGAACACCGGGGAGCTGTTTTTT
V: TRBV7-9; size: .; J: TRBJ2-7; D: .; CDR3: CASIGQGGYEQYF; DNA: TGTGCCAGCATCGGGCAGGGCGGCTACGAGCAGTACTTC
V: TRBV29-1; size: many; J: TRBJ2-5; D: TRBD2; CDR3: CSVRPRGAGLAETQYF; DNA: TGCAGCGTGCGTCCTCGAGGAGCGGGACTGGCGGAGACCCAGTACTTC
V: TRBV5-1; size: .; J: TRBJ2-5; D: .; CDR3: CASSSYQETQYF; DNA: TGCGCCAGCAGCTCGTACCAAGAGACCCAGTACTTC
V: TRBV6-6; size: .; J: TRBJ2-2; D: TRBD2; CDR3: CASSYSGSGAPGELFF; DNA: TGTGCCAGCAGTTACTCGGGTAGCGGGGCTCCCGGGGAGCTGTTTTTT
V: TRBV11-2; size: many; J: TRBJ2-7; D: .; CDR3: CASSASPEQYF; DNA: TGTGCCAGCAGCGCGTCACCCGAGCAGTACTTC
V: TRBV6-4; size: few; J: TRBJ2-5; D: TRBD1; CDR3: CASSPKTGAETQYF; DNA: TGTGCCAGCAGCCCCAAGACAGGGGCAGAGACCCAGTACTTC
V: TRBV20-1; size: many; J: TRBJ1-6; D: .; CDR3: CSHDYKERGGSPLHF; DNA: TGCAGTCACGATTATAAAGAGCGGGGAGGTTCACCCCTCCACTTT
V: TRBV30; size: once; J: TRBJ1-6; D: .; CDR3: CAWSKLYNSPLHF; DNA: TGTGCCTGGAGCAAACTGTATAATTCACCCCTCCACTTT
V: TRBV14; size: few; J: TRBJ1-6; D: .; CDR3: CASSQDMSNSPLHF; DNA: TGTGCCAGCAGCCAAGATATGAGCAATTCACCCCTCCACTTT
V: TRBV28; size: few; J: TRBJ2-2; D: TRBD1; CDR3: CASSLGGTGYTGELFF; DNA: TGTGCCAGCAGTTTAGGTGGGACAGGGTACACCGGGGAGCTGTTTTTT
V: TRBV4-3; size: .; J: TRBJ2-7; D: .; CDR3: CASSLGGGADLDEQYF; DNA: TGCGCCAGCAGCCTGGGAGGGGGCGCGGATCTTGACGAGCAGTACTTC
V: TRBV5-4; size: few; J: TRBJ1-2; D: .; CDR3: CASSPTGQGYGYTF; DNA: TGTGCCAGCAGCCCTACGGGCCAGGGGTATGGCTACACCTTC
V: TRBV27; size: few; J: TRBJ1-6; D: .; CDR3: CASSLRGTNSPLHF; DNA: TGTGCCAGCAGTTTAAGGGGGACTAATTCACCCCTCCACTTT
V: TRBV10-2; size: many; J: TRBJ1-6; D: .; CDR3: CASSESLSPLHF; DNA: TGCGCCAGCAGTGAGTCCCTTTCACCCCTCCACTTT
V: TRBV7-2; size: many; J: TRBJ1-3; D: .; CDR3: CASSPRSHGALGNTIYF; DNA: TGTGCCAGCAGCCCCCGGTCACACGGAGCTTTAGGAAACACCATATATTTT
V: TRBV2; size: many; J: TRBJ1-1; D: TRBD1; CDR3: CASSGDRGPGEAFF; DNA: TGTGCCAGCAGTGGTGACAGGGGGCCAGGTGAAGCTTTCTTT
V: TRBV6-6; size: .; J: TRBJ2-7; D: TRBD2; CDR3: CASSYVSGRGAYEQYF; DNA: TGTGCCAGCAGTTACGTTAGCGGGAGAGGGGCCTACGAGCAGTACTTC
V: TRBV7-2; size: .; J: TRBJ2-3; D: TRBD2; CDR3: CASSLVGSGVKDTQYF; DNA: TGTGCCAGCAGCTTAGTGGGTAGCGGGGTCAAAGATACGCAGTATTTT
V: TRBV28; size: few; J: TRBJ2-5; D: TRBD1; CDR3: CASGQGQETQYF; DNA: TGTGCCAGCGGACAGGGGCAAGAGACCCAGTACTTC
V: TRBV7-9; size: .; J: TRBJ2-2; D: TRBD1; CDR3: CASRPRDRAGTGELFF; DNA: TGTGCCAGCAGACCCCGGGACAGGGCGGGCACCGGGGAGCTGTTTTTT
V: TRBV2; size: few; J: TRBJ2-3; D: .; CDR3: CASGVGRDTDTQYF; DNA: TGTGCCAGCGGGGTCGGGAGAGACACAGATACGCAGTATTTT
V: TRBV6-6; size: few; J: TRBJ2-6; D: .; CDR3: CASSYSTGANVLTF; DNA: TGTGCCAGCAGTTACTCCACGGGGGCCAACGTCCTGACTTTC
V: TRBV27; size: .; J: TRBJ2-3; D: .; CDR3: CASSTRPGRRQYF; DNA: TGTGCCAGCAGTACCCGCCCCGGGCGGAGGCAGTATTTT
V: TRBV29-1; size: .; J: TRBJ1-1; D: TRBD1; CDR3: CSGGARTGNTEAFF; DNA: TGCAGCGGGGGGGCCCGGACAGGGAACACTGAAGCTTTCTTT
V: TRBV4-3; size: many; J: TRBJ2-5; D: .; CDR3: CASSQEWARMQLETQYF; DNA: TGCGCCAGCAGCCAAGAATGGGCCAGGATGCAGTTAGAGACCCAGTACTTC
V: TRBV2; size: many; J: TRBJ2-1; D: .; CDR3: CASQTGGYNEQFF; DNA: TGTGCCAGTCAGACCGGGGGATACAATGAGCAGTTCTTC
V: TRBV29-1; size: few; J: TRBJ1-4; D: TRBD1; CDR3: CSVEPRQGSEKLFF; DNA: TGCAGCGTTGAGCCGAGACAGGGAAGCGAAAAACTGTTTTTT
V: TRBV18; size: few; J: TRBJ2-3; D: .; CDR3: CASSPSDEHAQYF; DNA: TGTGCCAGCTCACCATCGGATGAACATGCGCAGTATTTT
V: TRBV14; size: many; J: TRBJ1-5; D: .; CDR3: CASSQGRSQPQHF; DNA: TGTGCCAGCAGCCAAGGACGAAGCCAGCCCCAGCATTTT
V: TRBV10-1; size: many; J: TRBJ2-1; D: .; CDR3: CASSDERPPHNEQFF; DNA: TGCGCCAGCAGTGACGAGCGGCCCCCCCACAATGAGCAGTTCTTC
V: TRBV3-1; size: many; J: TRBJ2-1; D: .; CDR3: CASSRTYTSYNEQFF; DNA: TGTGCCAGCAGCCGAACTTATACCTCCTACAATGAGCAGTTCTTC
V: TRBV7-2; size: .; J: TRBJ2-3; D: .; CDR3: CASAGLGGSSTDTQYF; DNA: TGTGCCAGCGCTGGCCTCGGGGGCTCTAGCACAGATACGCAGTATTTT
V: TRBV4-1; size: few; J: TRBJ2-1; D: .; CDR3: CASSHMGQDISNEQFF; DNA: TGCGCCAGCAGCCACATGGGGCAAGATATATCTAATGAGCAGTTCTTC
V: TRBV29-1; size: few; J: TRBJ1-1; D: .; CDR3: CSASVNTEAFF; DNA: TGCAGCGCCTCCGTGAACACTGAAGCTTTCTTT
V: TRBV6-6; size: .; J: TRBJ2-2; D: .; CDR3: CASSYSQGGLGELFF; DNA: TGTGCCAGCAGTTACTCTCAGGGTGGGCTCGGGGAGCTGTTTTTT
V: TRBV12-3/TRBV12-4; size: many; J: TRBJ2-5; D: TRBD2; CDR3: CASSLLAGTHKETQYF; DNA: TGTGCCAGCAGCCTTCTAGCGGGGACTCATAAAGAGACCCAGTACTTC
V: TRBV5-5; size: many; J: TRBJ2-1; D: TRBD2; CDR3: CASSLDGTSGRVFYNEQFF; DNA: TGTGCCAGCAGCTTAGATGGGACTAGCGGGAGGGTCTTCTACAATGAGCAGTTCTTC
V: TRBV11-2; size: few; J: TRBJ1-4; D: .; CDR3: CASSLLTQATNEKLFF; DNA: TGTGCCAGCAGCTTACTTACACAGGCAACTAATGAAAAACTGTTTTTT
V: TRBV6-6; size: many; J: TRBJ2-2; D: .; CDR3: CASRSPVGGLDGELFF; DNA: TGTGCCAGCAGATCACCGGTCGGCGGGCTGGACGGGGAGCTGTTTTTT
V: TRBV27; size: many; J: TRBJ1-2; D: TRBD1; CDR3: CASSSLLADRGGYGYTF; DNA: TGTGCCAGCAGTTCCCTCCTAGCCGACAGGGGAGGCTATGGCTACACCTTC
V: TRBV5-4; size: many; J: TRBJ2-7; D: .; CDR3: CASSLNPRYEQYF; DNA: TGTGCCAGCAGCTTGAACCCTCGCTACGAGCAGTACTTC
V: TRBV15; size: .; J: TRBJ2-7; D: TRBD1; CDR3: CATRRSRDSPYEQYF; DNA: TGTGCCACCAGGAGAAGCCGGGACAGTCCCTACGAGCAGTACTTC
V: TRBV7-9; size: .; J: TRBJ2-5; D: .; CDR3: CASSLALGDQETQYF; DNA: TGTGCCAGCAGCTTAGCGCTTGGGGACCAAGAGACCCAGTACTTC
V: TRBV9; size: few; J: TRBJ1-1; D: .; CDR3: CASSAGGATEAFF; DNA: TGTGCCAGCAGCGCTGGAGGGGCCACTGAAGCTTTCTTT
V: TRBV28; size: .; J: TRBJ1-1; D: .; CDR3: CATVGGARRAFF; DNA: TGTGCCACCGTGGGGGGCGCGAGGCGGGCTTTCTTT
V: TRBV6-6; size: many; J: TRBJ2-1; D: TRBD2; CDR3: CASSYSPTAGRAYNEQFF; DNA: TGTGCCAGCAGTTACTCCCCCACGGCCGGGAGGGCCTACAATGAGCAGTTCTTC
V: TRBV6-5; size: .; J: TRBJ2-3; D: TRBD2; CDR3: CASSRTSGRGTDTQYF; DNA: TGTGCCAGCAGTCGGACTAGCGGGAGGGGAACAGATACGCAGTATTTT